Listed below are T cell receptor beta chains from one sample, sequenced in a study of blood T cell repertoires in COVID-19. Sequencing was performed with immunoSEQ multiplex PCR; in TCRdb, only in-frame clones are kept and a portion is missing. The sample holds about 80,000 clones, 80% seen once. The sample comprised peripheral blood. The receptor source for this set is a man aged 60 to 75 with active or convalescent COVID-19. CDR3s include the opening cysteine and the closing phenylalanine or tryptophan. D genes are given only for firm matches. Clone size appears in some rows only: once, few, many, or a class for an expanded clone.

len,j_gene,v_gene,abundance,d_gene,CDR3aa,CDR3nt
16,TRBJ2-2,TRBV7-2,.,TRBD2,CASSLTSGGAPGELFF,TGTGCCAGCAGCCTCACTAGCGGGGGGGCCCCCGGGGAGCTGTTTTTT
17,TRBJ2-5,TRBV19,.,TRBD2,CASSIVGRGRGQETQYF,TGTGCCAGTAGTATTGTTGGGAGGGGTCGGGGGCAAGAGACCCAGTACTTC
17,TRBJ1-5,TRBV19,.,.,CASTLGATDYSNQPQHF,TGTGCCAGTACCCTGGGGGCGACAGATTATAGCAATCAGCCCCAGCATTTT
13,TRBJ2-1,TRBV7-2,few,TRBD2,CASSPGERGLRFF,TGTGCCAGCAGCCCCGGGGAGCGGGGCCTTAGGTTCTTC
15,TRBJ1-2,TRBV27,.,.,CASSLSPTRRVGYTF,TGTGCCAGCAGTTTATCACCGACCCGCCGGGTTGGCTACACCTTC
12,TRBJ2-7,TRBV21-1,.,.,CASPREAYEQYF,TGTGCCAGCCCGCGGGAGGCCTACGAGCAGTACTTC
14,TRBJ1-5,TRBV5-4,.,TRBD1,CASSLQGTHQPQHF,TGTGCCAGCAGCTTACAGGGGACGCATCAGCCCCAGCATTTT
14,TRBJ1-2,TRBV3-1/TRBV3-2,medium-sized,.,CASSQATAAYGYTF,TGTGCCAGCAGCCAAGCGACAGCAGCCTATGGCTACACCTTC
20,TRBJ1-1,TRBV30,.,.,CAWSPRWGPGGPRGDTEAFF,TGTGCCTGGAGTCCCCGTTGGGGCCCAGGAGGCCCCAGGGGCGACACTGAAGCTTTCTTT
17,TRBJ1-3,TRBV7-2,.,.,CASSNTGGPVSGNTIYF,TGTGCCAGCAGCAACACGGGAGGGCCAGTCTCTGGAAACACCATATATTTT
16,TRBJ2-2,TRBV6-6,.,TRBD1,CASSYSGQGRTGELFF,TGTGCCAGCAGTTACTCGGGACAGGGGAGGACCGGGGAGCTGTTTTTT
15,TRBJ2-7,TRBV6-1,.,.,CASSDGAGAFYEQYF,TGTGCCAGCAGTGACGGGGCAGGGGCGTTCTACGAGCAGTACTTC
13,TRBJ1-6,TRBV6-2/TRBV6-3,.,.,CASSPGLHSPLHF,TGTGCCAGCAGTCCCGGACTACACTCACCCCTCCACTTT
17,TRBJ2-2,TRBV7-2,.,.,CASSLEGLGGLTGELFF,TGTGCCAGCAGCTTAGAAGGGCTCGGGGGGCTCACCGGGGAGCTGTTTTTT
15,TRBJ1-5,TRBV7-2,.,.,CASSLDQGNNQPQHF,TGTGCCAGCAGCTTAGATCAGGGAAACAATCAGCCCCAGCATTTT
16,TRBJ2-1,TRBV6-6,.,TRBD2,CASSNRAGGPWNEQFF,TGTGCCAGCAGCAACAGGGCGGGGGGGCCTTGGAATGAGCAGTTCTTC
15,TRBJ2-3,TRBV5-4,.,.,CASSHLGQGTDTQYF,TGTGCCAGCAGTCACTTAGGGCAGGGGACAGATACGCAGTATTTT
14,TRBJ2-1,TRBV11-2,few,TRBD1,CASRLQGSYNEQFF,TGTGCCAGCAGGTTACAGGGGTCCTACAATGAGCAGTTCTTC
17,TRBJ1-1,TRBV19,once,.,CASSRGGYGGTNTEAFF,TGTGCCAGTAGTCGCGGGGGTTATGGGGGCACGAACACTGAAGCTTTCTTT
14,TRBJ2-1,TRBV5-4,.,.,CASSLGRIYNEQFF,TGTGCCAGCAGCTTGGGCAGAATCTACAATGAGCAGTTCTTC
14,TRBJ1-1,TRBV5-8,.,TRBD1,CASSERQGLPEAFF,TGTGCCAGCAGCGAGCGACAGGGGCTGCCTGAAGCTTTCTTT
12,TRBJ1-2,TRBV7-9,.,.,CASSPDSGGYTF,TGTGCCAGCAGCCCGGACAGCGGTGGCTACACCTTC
15,TRBJ2-6,TRBV9,.,.,CASSQWHSGANVLTF,TGTGCCAGCAGCCAATGGCACTCTGGGGCCAACGTCCTGACTTTC
15,TRBJ2-3,TRBV2,once,.,CASSVLGESTDTQYF,TGTGCCAGCAGTGTCCTCGGGGAGAGCACAGATACGCAGTATTTT